One sample yielded the 26 T cell receptor beta chains listed below, sequenced in a study of identical twins. TCRdb passed the 5' RACE reads through MiXCR, listing each CDR3 protein once. This table holds about 330,000 distinct CDR3 sequences, around an eighth found once. These records were also assigned to another study, of yellow fever vaccine responses in identical twins.

The specimen sequenced was CD8+ T cells sorted from blood. These receptors came from a woman aged 18-35 years in good health.

This clonotype was detected only a few times. V gene TRBV11-2 combines with J gene TRBJ2-7, with 9 bases that match TRBD1. The trim removed 4 bases at V and 6 bases at J, leaving 7 bases unmatched. CDR1 and CDR2 (germline): SGHAT, FQNNGV. The CDR3 contains 14 residues. The CDR3 bases are TGTGCCAGCAGCTGGGGGACAGGGTCTCGCGAGCAGTACTTC. Translated: CASSWGTGSREQYF.

This clonotype was seen only a few times. CDR3 amino acids: CASSQLRDTQYF. In DNA, the CDR3 is TGTGCCAGCAGCCAGTTGAGAGATACGCAGTATTTT. This chain joins TRBV3-1 and TRBJ2-3; D is uncertain. Deletions cut 3 bases from V and 5 bases from J, with 6 bases between. Germline V lookup: CDR1 LGHDT, CDR2 YNNKEL (reference sequence). This CDR3 is built from 12 residues.

The sample holds many counts of this clonotype. The chain's CDR3 is CASSSTGRASNEQFF. DNA of the CDR3: TGCGCCAGCAGCTCGACAGGTCGTGCGTCCAATGAGCAGTTCTTC. J is TRBJ2-1 and V is TRBV5-1; a possible D gene is TRBD1 (6 bases). Germline lookup yields CDR1 SGHRS and CDR2 YFSETQ. Trimming removed 3 bases at V and 6 bases at J, with 16 bases between. The CDR3 extends over 15 amino acids.

CDR3 nucleotide sequence: TGTGCCAGCAGCTTGACGACAGGGGGCTTCACAGATACGCAGTATTTT. Its translation: CASSLTTGGFTDTQYF. The V and J genes are TRBV7-2 and TRBJ2-3; 10 positions match TRBD1. The V gene end was trimmed by 3 bases and the J gene end by 2 bases; junction bases not matched to a gene: 5. Germline V CDR1 and CDR2: SGHTA, FQGNSA. The CDR3 contains 16 residues.

This clonotype was recorded a few times. The chain is built from TRBV13 and TRBJ2-3, with D tentatively TRBD2 (6 bases). Germline assignment: CDR1 PRHDT and CDR2 FYEKMQ (reference sequence). The CDR3 consists of 16 residues. Trimming took off 5 bases at V and 4 bases at J, with 19 bases between the two ends. The CDR3 sequence: CASSPSGRDSSDTQYF. CDR3 DNA: TGTGCCAGCAGCCCTTCGGGGCGGGACTCGTCAGATACGCAGTATTTT. The full variable domain, with the rest looked up from reference TRBV13 and TRBJ2-3, is AAGVIQSPRHLIKEKRETATLKCYPIPRHDTVYWYQQGPGQDPQFLISFYEKMQSDKGSIPDRFSAQQFSDYHSELNMSSLELGDSALYFCASSPSGRDSSDTQYFGPGTRLTVL.

This clonotype occurred a few times. The CDR3 protein is CASSLLTPTYNEQFF. CDR3 nucleotide sequence: TGTGCCAGCAGTTTGCTAACGCCTACCTACAATGAGCAGTTCTTC. The gene calls are TRBV27 and TRBJ2-1; no firm D call. The germline CDR1 and CDR2 sequences are MNHEY and SMNVEV (reference sequence). CDR3 length: 15 amino acids. Trimming removed 3 bases at V and 2 bases at J, with 11 bases between.

This clonotype appeared a single time. The V and J genes are TRBV2 and TRBJ2-2; 13 bases line up with TRBD2. Looked up from germline, CDR1 is SNHLY and CDR2 is FYNNEI. This CDR3 comprises 17 residues. Germline trimming cut 7 bases from V and 4 bases from J; bases unmatched to any gene: 9. CDR3 sequence: CASKTLAGGEVTGELFF. The CDR3 nucleotides read TGTGCCAGCAAGACACTAGCGGGAGGGGAGGTCACCGGGGAGCTGTTTTTT. The full variable domain, completed using reference TRBV2 and TRBJ2-2, is EPEVTQTPSHQVTQMGQEVILRCVPISNHLYFYWYRQILGQKVEFLVSFYNNEISEKSEIFDDQFSVERPDGSNFTLKIRSTKLEDSAMYFCASKTLAGGEVTGELFFGEGSRLTVL.

V gene TRBV6-5 combines with J gene TRBJ2-1; D may be TRBD1 or TRBD2 (5 bases each). Germline V gene lookup returns CDR1 MNHEY and CDR2 SVGAGI. V was shortened by 2 bases and J by 0 bases, with 11 bases between the two germline ends. CDR3 length: 16 amino acids. CDR3 protein: CASSYRGGSSYNEQFF. CDR3 nucleotides: TGTGCCAGCAGTTACCGGGGCGGCAGCTCCTACAATGAGCAGTTCTTC.

The genes are TRBV7-9 and TRBJ2-5, with no clear D. Germline V lookup: CDR1 SEHNR, CDR2 FQNEAQ (reference sequence). The CDR3 runs to 14 residues. V gave up 5 bases and J gave up 1 base, with 11 bases separating them. The CDR3 coding sequence is TGTGCCAGCAGCCATGGCTCAGTCCAAGAGACCCAGTACTTC. Residues: CASSHGSVQETQYF.

The chain combines TRBV12-3 or TRBV12-4 with TRBJ2-1, with TRBD2 matching over 10 bases. Losses at the gene ends were 7 bases for V and 0 bases for J; bases not matched to a gene: 6. The CDR3 extends over 16 amino acids. CDR3 DNA sequence: TGTGCCAGCAACCTTAGCGGGGGGCTCTCCTACAATGAGCAGTTCTTC. Translated, it gives CASNLSGGLSYNEQFF.

This clonotype was seen more than once but under ten times. The V and J genes are TRBV12-3 or TRBV12-4 and TRBJ2-1; 9 bases match TRBD1. After removal of 6 bases from V and 4 bases from J, the junction contained 10 bases not matched to a gene. The length of the CDR3 is 16 residues. CDR3 amino acids: CASSRTGTGMYNEQFF. In DNA form, the CDR3 reads TGTGCCAGCAGCCGGACCGGGACAGGGATGTACAATGAGCAGTTCTTC.

The J gene is TRBJ1-1, the V gene TRBV5-1; 12 nucleotides agree with TRBD1. The J segment lost 1 base and the V segment lost 1 base, leaving 5 bases of the junction unmatched. This CDR3 region has 17 residues. CDR1 SGHRS and CDR2 YFSETQ come from the germline V gene. The CDR3 is CASSLWDRGRGNTEAFF. The CDR3 bases are TGCGCCAGCAGCTTGTGGGACAGGGGGCGCGGGAACACTGAAGCTTTCTTT.

This clonotype was picked up a small number of times. The chain joins TRBV9 to TRBJ2-4; the D gene is possibly TRBD1 (7 bases). Germline loops: CDR1 SGDLS, CDR2 YYNGEE. The CDR3 is 15 residues long. Trimming shortened V by 0 bases and J by 1 base, and 8 bases separated the two germline ends. CDR3 residues: CASSVAGGAKNIQYF. Here the CDR3 DNA reads TGTGCCAGCAGCGTAGCAGGGGGGGCCAAAAACATTCAGTACTTC.

This clonotype was detected a few times. The chain has TRBV5-1 and TRBJ1-5, with 7 bases aligning to TRBD1. Germline lookup yields CDR1 SGHRS and CDR2 YFSETQ. Unmatched junction bases numbered 3, after V lost 1 base and J lost 5 bases. The CDR3 is 14 residues long. The CDR3 reads CASSLTGADQPQHF. DNA of the CDR3: TGCGCCAGCAGCTTGACAGGGGCGGATCAGCCCCAGCATTTT. The full variable domain, completed using reference TRBV5-1 and TRBJ1-5, is KAGVTQTPRYLIKTRGQQVTLSCSPISGHRSVSWYQQTPGQGLQFLFEYFSETQRNKGNFPGRFSGRQFSNSRSEMNVSTLELGDSALYLCASSLTGADQPQHFGDGTRLSIL.

About this clonotype: The junction does not match germline at one end; this may be a read error. The chain is built from TRBV4-1 and TRBJ1-1; D is ambiguous. From germline, CDR1 is MGHRA and CDR2 YSYEKL. The CDR3 is 16 residues long. CDR3 residues: CDSSPHGRSMNTEAFF. The CDR3, as DNA: TGCGACAGCAGCCCCCACGGACGGTCCATGAACACTGAAGCTTTCTTT.

The chain has TRBV10-2 and TRBJ1-2; D is possibly TRBD1 (6 bases). The V gene lost 2 bases and the J gene lost 7 bases, with 11 bases spanning the gap. Per germline, CDR1 WSHSY and CDR2 SAAADI. This CDR3 is 13 amino acids long. CDR3 nucleotides: TGCGCCAGCAGTGAGCACAGGGTGGCTGGCTACACCTTC. This gives the protein CASSEHRVAGYTF.

The V and J genes are TRBV20-1 and TRBJ1-2; D is uncertain. CDR1 and CDR2 from the germline V gene are DFQATT and SNEGSKA (reference sequence). CDR3 length: 15 residues. Trimming stripped 0 bases from V and 3 bases from J, with 14 bases between. DNA of the CDR3: TGCAGTGCTAGAGATGGTCCCGGAGGAGACTATGGCTACACCTTC. It yields the protein CSARDGPGGDYGYTF.

The rearrangement joins TRBV10-1 to TRBJ2-5; D may be TRBD2 (6 bases). This CDR3 comprises 16 residues. In germline, CDR1 is WNHNN, CDR2 SYGVQD (reference sequence). V shed 2 bases and J shed 6 bases, with 19 bases lying between them. In DNA, the CDR3 is TGCGCCAGCAGTGAGAGCGTTTCCGGGACTCTTCAGACCCAGTACTTC. Translated, it gives CASSESVSGTLQTQYF.

This chain connects TRBV12-3 or TRBV12-4 to TRBJ1-4, with D possibly being TRBD1 (5 bases). CDR3 length equals 14 residues. Deletions cut 0 bases from V and 7 bases from J, with 9 bases between. The CDR3: CASSLAGGGEKLFF. The CDR3 DNA reads as TGTGCCAGCAGTTTAGCGGGGGGAGGTGAAAAACTGTTTTTT.

The chain carries TRBV3-1 and TRBJ2-5; 11 nucleotides match TRBD1. J lost 4 bases, V lost 1 base, and 2 bases had no gene match. Germline lookup yields CDR1 LGHDT and CDR2 YNNKEL (reference sequence). The CDR3 runs to 15 residues. CDR3 DNA sequence: TGTGCCAGCAGCCAAGGGACAGGGGGCGGAGAGACCCAGTACTTC. Its protein is CASSQGTGGGETQYF.

V and J are TRBV15 and TRBJ2-1, with a possible D match to TRBD1 (5 bases). Trimming took 8 bases from V and 4 from J, leaving 12 bases between them. The length of the CDR3 is 13 residues. Germline CDR1 reads LNHNV; CDR2 reads YYDKDF (reference sequence). This chain's CDR3 is CATSAGRYNEQFF. The CDR3 coding sequence is TGTGCCACCTCCGCAGGGCGGTACAATGAGCAGTTCTTC.

This clonotype has ten or more counts. J is TRBJ2-1 and V is TRBV4-1, with 7 bases lining up with TRBD2. The V gene end was trimmed by 4 bases and the J gene end by 9 bases; junction bases not matched to a gene: 0. Germline V gene data show CDR1 as MGHRA and CDR2 as YSYEKL. This CDR3 spans 11 amino acids. This CDR3 is CASSRGGEQFF. The CDR3 bases are TGCGCCAGCAGCCGGGGGGGTGAGCAGTTCTTC.

This clonotype appeared once. The chain is built from TRBV11-1 and TRBJ2-7; 14 bases match TRBD2. The germline CDR1 and CDR2 sequences are SGHAT and FQDESV (reference sequence). This CDR3 is built from 18 residues. V shed 0 bases, J shed 2 bases, and the junction held 6 bases outside the gene matches. The CDR3 bases are TGTGCCAGCAGCTTAGCCGAAGCGACTAGCGGGAGGGCCTACGAGCAGTACTTC. Its translation is CASSLAEATSGRAYEQYF.

This clonotype was detected a few times. The chain couples TRBV7-8 to TRBJ2-7; the match to TRBD1 covers 8 bases. Per germline, CDR1 SGHVS and CDR2 FQNEAQ. V gave up 1 base and J gave up 1 base; unmatched junction bases: 6. The CDR3 consists of 16 residues. CDR3 nucleotide sequence: TGTGCCAGCAGCTTAGGTCGGGGACAGGTGTCCTACGAGCAGTACTTC. Translating it yields CASSLGRGQVSYEQYF.

This clonotype was observed many times. The chain carries TRBV12-3 or TRBV12-4 and TRBJ2-5; no definite D call. V lost 3 bases, J lost 7 bases, and 9 bases lay in between. This CDR3 has 12 amino acids. The CDR3 sequence is CASSFVRGTQYF. CDR3 in DNA: TGTGCCAGCAGTTTTGTTAGAGGGACCCAGTACTTC.

The V gene is TRBV28, the J gene TRBJ2-3, with a weak D call TRBD1 (5 bases). The V gene's germline CDR1 is MDHEN and CDR2 SYDVKM. This CDR3 is 16 amino acids long. Between the trimmed V and J ends, which lost 6 bases and 0 bases, there was a span of 16 bases. The CDR3 here is CASRGFWGPSTDTQYF. The CDR3 DNA is TGTGCCAGCAGGGGATTTTGGGGCCCGAGCACAGATACGCAGTATTTT.